Following are 21 T cell receptor beta chains from one sample sequenced in a study of metastatic and nonmetastatic thyroid tumors. The entire patient cohort was treatment-naive prior to thyroid surgery. TCRdb re-analyzed the PCR reads through MiXCR. The sample lists tens of thousands of clones, roughly 20% seen once, with 4.4% in the top ten. The sample was adjacent normal tissue. The receptors come from a female donor with papillary thyroid cancer or a benign thyroid nodule (not recorded which). Some clones in this sample may be carry-over from other donors' samples.

Only one count was recorded for this clone. The CDR3 is CASSPLPGDQPQHF. CDR3 in DNA: TGTGCCAGCTCACCACTTCCAGGGGATCAGCCCCAGCATTTT. The genes are TRBV18 and TRBJ1-5; TRBD1 is a possible D gene (6 bases). This CDR3 comprises 14 residues. Germline V gene data show CDR1 as KGHSH and CDR2 as LQKENI. V was pared by 1 base and J by 5 bases, with 9 bases between. Looking up the rest from reference TRBV18 and TRBJ1-5 gives the full variable domain: NAGVMQNPRHLVRRRGQEARLRCSPMKGHSHVYWYRQLPEEGLKFMVYLQKENIIDESGMPKERFSAEFPKEGPSILRIQQVVRGDSAAYFCASSPLPGDQPQHFGDGTRLSIL.

The table lists this clone with many counts. The chain joins TRBV11-3 to TRBJ2-1; either TRBD1 or TRBD2 may supply D (5 bases each). The ends were cut back, 0 bases at V and 3 bases at J, with 9 bases in the middle. This CDR3 spans 15 amino acids. Germline loops: CDR1 SGHNT, CDR2 YENEEA. This CDR3 reads CASSLDPGSYNEQFF. The CDR3 DNA sequence: TGTGCCAGCAGCTTAGATCCAGGGAGCTACAATGAGCAGTTCTTC.

This clone was seen many times. V is TRBV5-4 and J is TRBJ2-3; 7 bases line up with TRBD1. This CDR3 region has 14 residues. Germline lookup yields CDR1 SGHNT and CDR2 YYREEE (reference sequence). Losses at the gene ends were 5 bases for V and 4 bases for J; bases not matched to a gene: 7. This CDR3 reads CASRTQGVPDTQYF. CDR3 nucleotides: TGTGCCAGCAGGACCCAGGGGGTTCCAGATACGCAGTATTTT.

In this sample, this clone turned up many times. The V and J genes are TRBV2 and TRBJ1-4; maybe TRBD1 (6 bases). The V end was cut by 3 bases, the J end by 5 bases, with 10 bases between. Looked up from germline, CDR1 is SNHLY and CDR2 is FYNNEI. The CDR3 extends over 14 amino acids. CDR3 sequence reads: CASSERGGNEKLFF. CDR3 sequence (DNA): TGTGCCAGCAGTGAGAGGGGGGGAAATGAAAAACTGTTTTTT.

The chain is built from TRBV10-3 and TRBJ2-7; D gene unclear. Germline lookup yields CDR1 ENHRY and CDR2 SYGVKD. V lost 3 bases and J 4 bases, leaving 13 bases between the germline ends. This CDR3 is built from 14 residues. CDR3 amino acids: CAISDDGKPYEQYF. DNA of the CDR3: TGTGCCATCAGTGATGATGGCAAGCCGTACGAGCAGTACTTC.

By share, this clone ranks as medium-sized (0.01 to 0.1%). V is TRBV7-8 and J is TRBJ2-1; no reliable D call. In germline, CDR1 is SGHVS, CDR2 FQNEAQ. V lost 1 base to trimming and J lost 4 bases, with 2 bases between them. The CDR3 consists of 12 residues. The CDR3 here is CASSLGYNEQFF. DNA of the CDR3: TGTGCCAGCAGCTTAGGATACAATGAGCAGTTCTTC.

This clone is deemed medium-sized. The chain carries TRBV6-6 and TRBJ2-2; D might be TRBD1 or TRBD2, each matching 5 bases. V was cut by 2 bases and J by 3 bases, with 7 bases left in between. The CDR3 is made up of 14 amino acids. In germline, CDR1 is MNHNY, CDR2 SVGAGI (reference sequence). The CDR3 nucleotides are TGTGCCAGCAGTTACGAGGGGTACACCGGGGAGCTGTTTTTT. Translation: CASSYEGYTGELFF.

The chain carries TRBV28 and TRBJ2-7; D possibly corresponds to TRBD1 (5 bases). V lost 2 bases to trimming and J lost 5 bases, with 10 bases between them. The CDR3 sequence is 13 residues long. Germline-derived CDR1 and CDR2 are MDHEN and SYDVKM. DNA of the CDR3: TGTGCCAGCAGTTTAAACCTAGGGGACGAGCAGTACTTC. Amino acid sequence: CASSLNLGDEQYF.

This clone was counted between two and nine times. As DNA, the CDR3 is TGCGCCAGCAGCTCTGACCCGGGGACGGCGGGTGGCTACACCTTC. Protein sequence: CASSSDPGTAGGYTF. The J gene is TRBJ1-2, the V gene TRBV5-1; D perhaps matches TRBD1 (5 bases). The germline gives CDR1 SGHRS, CDR2 YFSETQ. The CDR3 sequence is 15 residues long. V lost 3 bases, J lost 7 bases, and 19 bases lay in between.

The J gene is TRBJ2-7, the V gene TRBV28, with a possible D match to TRBD1 (7 bases). The J call is uncertain, as TRBJ2-1 better fits the DNA end. Germline loops: CDR1 MDHEN, CDR2 SYDVKM. This CDR3 comprises 17 residues. The CDR3, as DNA: TGTGCCAGCAGTTTGGAGGGGGCCGCGTTTTTAGGCGAGGAGCAGTTCTTC. Translating it yields CASSLEGAAFLGEEQFF.

Worth noting for this clone: This may arise from a read error, as a much more abundant clone is one base away. The sample holds other DNA sequences that translate to the same CDR3. The rearrangement links TRBV7-3 to TRBJ2-3; possibly TRBD2 for D (6 bases). V was clipped by 2 bases and J by 0 bases, with 12 bases between them. CDR3 length: 16 residues. Germline assignment: CDR1 SGHTA and CDR2 FQGTGA. CDR3 nucleotides: TGTGCCAGCAGCTTAGGAGCGGGTACTAGCACAGATACGCAGTATTTT. As protein: CASSLGAGTSTDTQYF.

This clone was counted only a few times. The chain has TRBV12-3 or TRBV12-4 and TRBJ2-7, with TRBD1 identical over 10 bases. V was pared by 4 bases and J by 4 bases, with 4 bases of the junction left unmatched. The CDR3 sequence is 14 residues long. The CDR3, as DNA: TGTGCCAGCAGTTGGGGACAGGGGCTTTACGAGCAGTACTTC. Protein product: CASSWGQGLYEQYF.

This clone has just a few counts. J is TRBJ1-1 and V is TRBV28; possibly TRBD1 for D (5 bases). V lost 6 bases to trimming and J lost 0 bases, with 23 bases between them. Germline lookup yields CDR1 MDHEN and CDR2 SYDVKM. The CDR3 sequence is 18 residues long. CDR3 in amino acids: CASRGLYGAVIMNTEAFF. The DNA for the CDR3 is TGTGCCAGCAGGGGACTTTACGGGGCAGTGATCATGAACACTGAAGCTTTCTTT.

In its sample, this clone was seen a few times. The germline gene is not matched at one end of the junction; a read error may be the cause. The sample contains more than one DNA sequence encoding this CDR3. V gene TRBV6-1 combines with J gene TRBJ2-3, with 11 bases fitting TRBD2. The CDR3 runs to 17 residues. Germline V gives CDR1 MNHNS, CDR2 SASEGT. The CDR3 protein is CASSESTSGKLGDTQYF. The CDR3, as DNA: TGTGCCAGCAGTGAATCGACTAGCGGGAAGTTGGGGGATACTCAGTATTTT.

Comment on this clone: A clone one base away is much larger, so this may be a read error. Here the CDR3 reads CASSQDSVTEKLFF. The CDR3, as DNA: TGTGCCAGTAGTCAAGACAGTGTAACCGAAAAACTGTTTTTT. V usage is TRBV19 and J usage is TRBJ1-4, with D possibly matching TRBD1 (5 bases). Per germline, CDR1 LNHDA and CDR2 SQIVND (reference sequence). The ends were cut back, 5 bases at V and 8 bases at J, with 15 bases in the middle. The CDR3 runs to 14 residues.

The table lists this clone with many counts. This chain uses TRBV18 with TRBJ2-7; TRBD1 aligns across 7 bases. CDR3 length: 14 residues. The V gene end was trimmed by 3 bases and the J gene end by 5 bases; junction bases not matched to a gene: 7. Germline CDR1 is KGHSH and CDR2 is LQKENI. The CDR3: CASSPFDRVNEQYF. CDR3 nucleotides: TGTGCCAGCTCACCGTTCGACAGGGTGAACGAGCAGTACTTC.

A remark on this clone: Since the CDR3 does not end with the conserved phenylalanine or tryptophan, this likely comes from a read error. No DNA is shown, since the ends of the CDR3 on it are uncertain; the CDR3 is the one TCRdb lists. The rearrangement joins TRBV7-9 to TRBJ2-3. The V gene's germline CDR1 is SEHNR and CDR2 FQNEAQ (reference sequence). The CDR3 length is 13 residues, termini included. CDR3: CASSREHRYAVEY.

This clone has at least ten counts. The chain recombines TRBV20-1 with TRBJ1-1, with D perhaps TRBD1 (6 bases). CDR1 is DFQATT and CDR2 is SNEGSKA in the germline V gene (reference sequence). Trimming cost V 4 bases and J 3 bases, with 18 bases left between them. This CDR3 has 15 amino acids. This CDR3 is CSAIRNRVLDTEAFF. As DNA, the CDR3 is TGCAGTGCTATCAGGAACAGGGTATTGGACACTGAAGCTTTCTTT.

This clone qualifies as medium-sized. DNA of the CDR3: TGTGCCAGCAGTGACAGCTCTGGAAACACCATATATTTT. Amino acid sequence: CASSDSSGNTIYF. V is TRBV6-1 and J is TRBJ1-3; D remains ambiguous. The V and J ends lost 3 bases and 0 bases respectively, with 3 bases between them. The CDR3 spans 13 residues. From germline, CDR1 is MNHNS and CDR2 SASEGT.

This clone was recorded many times. The conserved phenylalanine or tryptophan normally closing the CDR3 is absent here, so this likely arose from a read error. This CDR3 is CASSDGGTYNEQFV. CDR3 nucleotide sequence: TGTGCCAGCAGCGACGGAGGGACATACAATGAGCAGTTCGTC. V usage is TRBV2 and J usage is TRBJ2-1; D tentatively fits TRBD1 or TRBD2 (6 bases each). V was cut by 6 bases and J by 4 bases, with 13 bases left in between. From germline, CDR1 is SNHLY and CDR2 FYNNEI. The CDR3 contains 14 residues.

V usage is TRBV20-1 and J usage is TRBJ1-2, with TRBD1 matching 7 bases. Germline V gives CDR1 DFQATT, CDR2 SNEGSKA (reference sequence). The CDR3 sequence is 13 residues long. The junction had 4 bases not matched to a gene; V was cut back by 4 bases and J by 2 bases. The CDR3 region has the DNA TGCAGTGCTACCTGGACAGGAAACTATGGCTACACCTTC. Translating it yields CSATWTGNYGYTF.